These 2 T cell receptor beta chains originate from one sample sequenced in a study of Graves' ophthalmopathy and Graves' hyperthyroidism. Amplification from RNA transcripts yielded the TCR beta CDR3 regions. Scientists carried out first-round RT-PCR using HTBI primers and then a second-round multiplex PCR. MiXCR, applied by TCRdb to the multiplex PCR reads, yields one record per CDR3 protein. The table has around 670,000 distinct CDR3 sequences, 40% seen once. The sequencing sample was made of peripheral blood. Source of these receptors: an adult man with Graves' ophthalmopathy.

On this clonotype itself: The conserved closing phenylalanine or tryptophan is absent in this CDR3, likely reflecting a read error. The genes are TRBV24-1 and TRBJ1-5; tentative D call: TRBD1 (5 bases). This CDR3 is built from 15 residues. Germline V lookup: CDR1 KGHDR, CDR2 SFDVKD. The CDR3 DNA reads TGTGCCAGCAGTTTAGCGTTCCAGGGTGGACAGCCCCAGCATCTT. This gives the protein CASSLAFQGGQPQHL.

This clonotype appeared many times. V gene TRBV25-1 combines with J gene TRBJ2-5, with TRBD2 identical over 7 bases. The CDR3 consists of 19 residues. Germline V gives CDR1 MGHDK, CDR2 SYGVNS. V lost 0 bases and J lost 2; bases outside the gene matches: 15. CDR3 region: CASSEYRLRGGAKQETQYF. The CDR3 bases are TGTGCCAGCAGTGAATATAGATTACGGGGAGGGGCTAAACAAGAGACCCAGTACTTC.